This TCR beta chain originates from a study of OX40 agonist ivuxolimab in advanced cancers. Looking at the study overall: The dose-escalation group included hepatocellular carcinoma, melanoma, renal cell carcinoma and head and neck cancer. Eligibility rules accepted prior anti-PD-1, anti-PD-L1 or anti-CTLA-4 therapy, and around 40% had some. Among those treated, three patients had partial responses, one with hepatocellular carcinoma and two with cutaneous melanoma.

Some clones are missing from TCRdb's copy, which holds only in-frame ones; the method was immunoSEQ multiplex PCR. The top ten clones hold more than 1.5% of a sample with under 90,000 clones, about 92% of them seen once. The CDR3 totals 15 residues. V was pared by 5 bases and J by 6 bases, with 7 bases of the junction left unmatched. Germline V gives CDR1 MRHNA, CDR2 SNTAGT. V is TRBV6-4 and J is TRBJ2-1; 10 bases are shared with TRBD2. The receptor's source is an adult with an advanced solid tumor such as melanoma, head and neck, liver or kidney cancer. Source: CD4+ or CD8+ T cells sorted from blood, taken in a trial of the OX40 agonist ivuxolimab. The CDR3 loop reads CASSPLAGEGNEQFF. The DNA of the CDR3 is TGTGCCAGCAGTCCCCTAGCGGGAGAAGGCAATGAGCAGTTCTTC.